Described below is a single TCR beta chain sequence and its context. Some clones are missing from TCRdb's copy, which holds only in-frame ones; the method was immunoSEQ multiplex PCR. This table holds tens of thousands of clones, roughly 90% found once. The data derive from a study of blood T cell repertoires in COVID-19. Germline loops: CDR1 MNHNS, CDR2 SASEGT. The CDR3 extends over 14 amino acids. Trimming stripped 2 bases from V and 3 bases from J, with 11 bases between. This TCR came from a human donor in a cohort sampled during active COVID-19. The material sequenced was peripheral blood. This chain connects TRBV6-1 to TRBJ2-7; no reliable D call. This CDR3 reads CASSELLKFYEQYF. CDR3 DNA: TGTGCCAGCAGTGAACTCCTAAAGTTCTACGAGCAGTACTTC.